The clone carrying this TCR beta chain was observed a handful of times. Following extraction, RNA underwent reverse transcription to cDNA, which served as the sequencing template. Profiling relied on immunoSEQ multiplex PCR, and the TCRdb table lists in-frame clones only, not all of them. Among a few hundred thousand clones listed, roughly two fifths were seen once. Indicated treatment: oral pan-JAK inhibitor, 5-10 mg twice daily. Peripheral blood samples and lesional scalp punch biopsies were obtained from alopecia areata patients. These data come from a study of CD8+ T cells in alopecia areata. The overall study: Patients received oral tofacitinib, 5 to 10 mg twice daily, for moderate-to-severe alopecia areata. The drug, tofacitinib, lasted 6 to 18 months, followed by 6 months off drug.

Germline loops: CDR1 MGHRA, CDR2 YSYEKL. Trimming took 0 bases from V and 2 from J, leaving 13 bases between them. The CDR3 extends over 16 amino acids. The receptor was derived from a human donor with alopecia areata. V gene TRBV4-1 combines with J gene TRBJ1-2; D possibly corresponds to TRBD1 (5 bases). The sample here was CD4+ T cells sorted from blood, taken at week 34, from a patient treated with tofacitinib. CDR3 coding DNA: TGCGCCAGCAGCCAAGATCGATTCCAGGGCAACTATGGCTACACCTTC. This encodes CASSQDRFQGNYGYTF.